This T cell receptor (beta chain) was documented in a study of quantifying T cell responses using KT2 cells. Study at large: cDNA was made from DNase-treated RNA using alpha and beta constant primers.

The germline gives CDR1 SEHNR, CDR2 FQNEAQ (reference sequence). The CDR3 extends over 14 amino acids. V was pared by 2 bases and J by 10 bases, with 10 bases of the junction left unmatched. A single-stranded UMI oligo with SP2 sequence was ligated to cDNA 3' ends. First-round PCR used around 4 cycles and beta primers RC1.1 and RC1.2 covering TRBC1 and TRBC2. TCRdb reprocessed the UMI-ligation and nested PCR reads with MiXCR, giving one entry per CDR3 protein. The table shows under 35,000 distinct CDR3 sequences, with 10% occurring only once. This rearrangement joins TRBV7-9 to TRBJ2-7; TRBD1 matches at 8 bases. The source of this sequence is a human donor. The specimen sequenced was PBMCs spiked with cells of the T cell clone KT2. The DNA of the CDR3 is TGTGCCAGCAGCTTATACCAGGGGGCGACCGATCAGTACTTC. Protein product: CASSLYQGATDQYF.